The rows below give T cell receptor beta chains drawn from one sample of a study of T cells of healthy individuals. TCRdb passed the 5' RACE reads through MiXCR, listing each CDR3 protein once. The table includes 40,000 to 60,000 distinct CDR3 sequences, roughly 15% detected once. These receptors were obtained from a human donor in good health. Both conserved end residues are part of each CDR3. Each record gives: J gene, V gene, clone size, D gene, CDR3 protein, CDR3 DNA. A D gene is named only where the DNA matches it firmly. Rows may omit the clone size; those that give it use once, few, many or a size class.

>TRBJ1-3|TRBV18|-|-
CASSEGISGNTIYF
TGTGCCAGCTCTGAGGGGATCTCTGGAAACACCATATATTTT
>TRBJ1-5|TRBV20-1|many|-
CSARDLTGSQPQHF
TGCAGTGCTAGAGATCTCACGGGGAGTCAGCCCCAGCATTTT
>TRBJ1-1|TRBV11-3|many|-
CASSASQGQEAFF
TGTGCCAGCAGCGCGTCTCAGGGCCAAGAAGCTTTCTTT
>TRBJ2-3|TRBV7-2|-|TRBD2
CASSLVITAGGRGTDTQYF
TGTGCCAGCAGCTTAGTAATAACGGCGGGAGGCCGCGGCACAGATACGCAGTATTTT
>TRBJ1-5|TRBV3-1|few|-
CASSQDSSGQPQHF
TGTGCCAGCAGCCAAGATAGCAGTGGGCAGCCCCAGCATTTT
>TRBJ2-2|TRBV5-4|-|TRBD2
CAGTSFLNTGELFF
TGTGCGGGGACTAGCTTCCTGAACACCGGGGAGCTGTTTTTT
>TRBJ2-1|TRBV2|few|TRBD1
CASSGTGYNEQFF
TGTGCCAGCAGCGGGACAGGCTACAATGAGCAGTTCTTC
>TRBJ1-2|TRBV20-1|many|-
CSAVGSERGYTF
TGCAGTGCCGTAGGGTCGGAGCGGGGCTACACCTTC
>TRBJ2-7|TRBV7-2|-|TRBD2
CASRPGTSGFYEQYF
TGTGCCAGCAGGCCGGGGACTAGCGGTTTTTACGAGCAGTACTTC
>TRBJ2-1|TRBV30|-|TRBD2
CAFFTGLADYNEQFF
TGTGCCTTCTTTACCGGACTAGCGGACTACAATGAGCAGTTCTTC
>TRBJ2-7|TRBV5-1|-|TRBD1
CASSLGQGGYEQYF
TGCGCCAGCAGCTTGGGACAGGGGGGCTACGAGCAGTACTTC
>TRBJ2-2|TRBV18|many|-
CASSPRVTAKTGELFF
TGTGCCAGCTCACCACGTGTGACAGCAAAGACCGGGGAGCTGTTTTTT
>TRBJ1-1|TRBV7-2|many|-
CASSVRTSPNTEAFF
TGTGCCAGCAGCGTCCGGACATCACCGAACACTGAAGCTTTCTTT
>TRBJ2-1|TRBV20-1|-|TRBD2
CSATSGRPPNEQFF
TGCAGTGCTACTAGCGGGAGACCCCCCAATGAGCAGTTCTTC
>TRBJ1-4|TRBV7-2|-|-
CASSREYTNEKLFF
TGTGCCAGCAGCCGCGAATACACTAATGAAAAACTGTTTTTT
>TRBJ2-7|TRBV6-5|-|TRBD2
CARSSGSEQYF
TGTGCCAGAAGTAGCGGGAGCGAGCAGTACTTC
>TRBJ1-6|TRBV4-2|few|TRBD1
CASSLGQGASPLHF
TGTGCCAGCAGCCTCGGACAGGGGGCTTCACCCCTCCACTTT
>TRBJ2-3|TRBV11-3|few|TRBD2
CASSPGRDTDTQYF
TGTGCCAGCAGCCCAGGGAGGGACACAGATACGCAGTATTTT
>TRBJ2-5|TRBV5-1|-|-
CASSDRAPRGTQYF
TGCGCCAGCAGCGACCGGGCCCCAAGAGGGACCCAGTACTTC
>TRBJ1-5|TRBV7-9|few|TRBD1
CASSPGQGANQPQHF
TGTGCCAGCAGCCCCGGACAGGGGGCAAATCAGCCCCAGCATTTT
>TRBJ2-1|TRBV29-1|few|TRBD1
CSVTGVTHNEQFF
TGCAGCGTGACAGGGGTTACCCACAATGAGCAGTTCTTC
>TRBJ2-2|TRBV7-9|few|TRBD1
CASSVGRGQGVTGELFF
TGTGCCAGCAGCGTCGGTCGGGGACAGGGGGTAACCGGGGAGCTGTTTTTT
>TRBJ2-7|TRBV7-2|many|TRBD1
CASSQGAVQNEQYF
TGTGCCAGCAGCCAGGGGGCAGTGCAAAACGAGCAGTACTTC
>TRBJ2-7|TRBV10-1|many|-
CASSESGSRPRSLRYEQYF
TGCGCCAGCAGTGAGTCAGGGTCCAGGCCCCGCTCCCTCCGCTACGAGCAGTACTTC
>TRBJ1-5|TRBV19|many|TRBD1
CASSTTGGDQPQHF
TGTGCCAGTAGTACGACAGGGGGGGATCAGCCCCAGCATTTT